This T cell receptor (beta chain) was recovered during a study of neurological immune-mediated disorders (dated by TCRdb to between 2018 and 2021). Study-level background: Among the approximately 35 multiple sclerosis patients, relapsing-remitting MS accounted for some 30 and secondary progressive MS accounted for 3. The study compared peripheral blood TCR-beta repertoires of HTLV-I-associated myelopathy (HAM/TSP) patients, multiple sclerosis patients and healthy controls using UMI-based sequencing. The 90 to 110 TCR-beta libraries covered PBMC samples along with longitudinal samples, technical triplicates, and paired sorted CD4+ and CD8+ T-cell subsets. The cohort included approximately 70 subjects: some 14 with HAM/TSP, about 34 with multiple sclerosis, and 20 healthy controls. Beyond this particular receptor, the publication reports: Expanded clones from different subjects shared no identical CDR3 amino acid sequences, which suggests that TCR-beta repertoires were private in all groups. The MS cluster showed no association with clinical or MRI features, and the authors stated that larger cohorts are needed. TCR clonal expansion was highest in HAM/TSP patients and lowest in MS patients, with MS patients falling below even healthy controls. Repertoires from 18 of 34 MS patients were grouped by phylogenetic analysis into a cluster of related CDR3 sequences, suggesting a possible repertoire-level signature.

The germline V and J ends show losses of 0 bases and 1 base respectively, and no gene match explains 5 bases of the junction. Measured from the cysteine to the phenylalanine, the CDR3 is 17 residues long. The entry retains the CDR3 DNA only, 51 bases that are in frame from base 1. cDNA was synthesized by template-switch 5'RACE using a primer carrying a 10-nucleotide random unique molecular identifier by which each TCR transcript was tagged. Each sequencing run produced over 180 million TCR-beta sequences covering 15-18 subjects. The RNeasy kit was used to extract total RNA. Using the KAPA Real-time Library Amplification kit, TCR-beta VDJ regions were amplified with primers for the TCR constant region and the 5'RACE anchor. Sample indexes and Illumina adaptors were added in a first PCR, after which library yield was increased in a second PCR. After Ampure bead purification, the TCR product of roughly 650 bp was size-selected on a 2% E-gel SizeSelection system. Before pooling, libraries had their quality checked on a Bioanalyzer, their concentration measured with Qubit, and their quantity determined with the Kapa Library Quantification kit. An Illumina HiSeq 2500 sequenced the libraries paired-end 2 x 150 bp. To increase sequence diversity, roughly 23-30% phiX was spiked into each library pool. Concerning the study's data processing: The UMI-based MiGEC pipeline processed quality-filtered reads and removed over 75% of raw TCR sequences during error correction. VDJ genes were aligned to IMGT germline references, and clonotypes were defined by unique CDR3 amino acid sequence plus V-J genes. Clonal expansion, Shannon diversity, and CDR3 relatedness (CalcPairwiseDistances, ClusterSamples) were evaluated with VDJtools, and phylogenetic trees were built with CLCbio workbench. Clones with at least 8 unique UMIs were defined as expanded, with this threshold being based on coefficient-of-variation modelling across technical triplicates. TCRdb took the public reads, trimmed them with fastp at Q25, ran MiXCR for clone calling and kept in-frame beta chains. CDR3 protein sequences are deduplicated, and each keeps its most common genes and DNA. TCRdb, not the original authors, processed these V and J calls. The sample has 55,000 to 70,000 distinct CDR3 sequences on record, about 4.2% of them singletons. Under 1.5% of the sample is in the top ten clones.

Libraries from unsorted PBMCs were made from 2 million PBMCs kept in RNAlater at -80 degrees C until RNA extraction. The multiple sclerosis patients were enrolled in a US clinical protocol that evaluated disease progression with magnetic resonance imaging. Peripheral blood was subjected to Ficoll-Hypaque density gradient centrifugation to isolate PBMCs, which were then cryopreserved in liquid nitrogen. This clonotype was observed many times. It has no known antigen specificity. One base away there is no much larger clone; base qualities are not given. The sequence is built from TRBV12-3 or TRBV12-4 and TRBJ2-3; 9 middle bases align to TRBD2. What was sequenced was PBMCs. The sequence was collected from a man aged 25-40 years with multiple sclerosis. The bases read TGTGCCAGCAGTTTAGCGGAAGCGGGGGGAGGCACAGATACGCAGTATTTT. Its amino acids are CASSLAEAGGGTDTQYF.